These T cell receptor beta chains were read from a single sample in a study of post-analysis software for immune sequencing data. TCRdb called the PCR reads again in MiXCR, with one record for every CDR3 protein. The table shows about 200,000 distinct CDR3 sequences, with approximately 30% occurring only once. The sample consisted of blood. Receptors were obtained from a girl between 2 and 17 years old with multiple sclerosis. Each CDR3 is given with its conserved first and last residue. D genes are given only for firm matches. Rows give clone size only sometimes, using once, few, many, or a class for an expanded clone.

clone_size: few
j_call: TRBJ1-1
d_call: .
v_call: TRBV30
cdr3_aa: CAWSEGGTEAFF
cdr3_nt: TGTGCCTGGAGTGAAGGAGGCACTGAAGCTTTCTTT

clone_size: few
j_call: TRBJ1-2
d_call: .
v_call: TRBV20-1
cdr3_aa: CSALHSWGYTF
cdr3_nt: TGCAGTGCTCTGCACAGCTGGGGCTACACCTTC

clone_size: many
j_call: TRBJ2-1
d_call: TRBD2
v_call: TRBV27
cdr3_aa: CASRESGLAGVEQFF
cdr3_nt: TGTGCCAGCAGGGAGTCGGGACTAGCGGGAGTCGAGCAGTTCTTC

clone_size: .
j_call: TRBJ2-5
d_call: TRBD1
v_call: TRBV20-1
cdr3_aa: CSARELLGGWDREQETQYF
cdr3_nt: TGCAGTGCTAGAGAGCTCTTAGGTGGGTGGGACAGGGAGCAAGAGACCCAGTACTTC

clone_size: many
j_call: TRBJ2-1
d_call: .
v_call: TRBV7-8
cdr3_aa: CASSSTPIIYNEQFF
cdr3_nt: TGTGCCAGCAGCTCTACGCCCATAATCTACAATGAGCAGTTCTTC

clone_size: .
j_call: TRBJ1-1
d_call: .
v_call: TRBV29-1
cdr3_aa: CSVEPGAEAFF
cdr3_nt: TGCAGCGTTGAACCCGGGGCTGAAGCTTTCTTT

clone_size: .
j_call: TRBJ2-3
d_call: .
v_call: TRBV19
cdr3_aa: CASSIIREDTQYF
cdr3_nt: TGTGCCAGTAGTATCATCCGAGAGGATACGCAGTATTTT

clone_size: many
j_call: TRBJ2-3
d_call: .
v_call: TRBV9
cdr3_aa: CASSVVGFGTDTQYF
cdr3_nt: TGTGCCAGCAGCGTAGTCGGTTTTGGTACAGATACGCAGTATTTT

clone_size: .
j_call: TRBJ2-2
d_call: TRBD2
v_call: TRBV5-1
cdr3_aa: CASSSGLAGRTGELFF
cdr3_nt: TGCGCCAGCAGCTCGGGACTAGCGGGACGCACCGGGGAGCTGTTTTTT

clone_size: few
j_call: TRBJ1-5
d_call: TRBD1
v_call: TRBV28
cdr3_aa: CAGSTGGDQPQHF
cdr3_nt: TGTGCCGGTTCGACAGGGGGAGATCAGCCCCAGCATTTT

clone_size: many
j_call: TRBJ1-2
d_call: TRBD1
v_call: TRBV15
cdr3_aa: CATSMTGQGANYGYTF
cdr3_nt: TGTGCCACCAGCATGACTGGACAGGGAGCTAACTATGGCTACACCTTC

clone_size: many
j_call: TRBJ2-1
d_call: .
v_call: TRBV6-5
cdr3_aa: CASSNSGGLSSYNEQFF
cdr3_nt: TGTGCCAGCAGTAACAGTGGGGGACTGAGCTCCTACAATGAGCAGTTCTTC

clone_size: many
j_call: TRBJ2-7
d_call: .
v_call: TRBV7-9
cdr3_aa: CASSLGHVYEQYF
cdr3_nt: TGTGCCAGCAGCTTAGGCCATGTCTACGAGCAGTACTTC

clone_size: once
j_call: TRBJ1-1
d_call: .
v_call: TRBV29-1
cdr3_aa: CSADPVGRNTEAFF
cdr3_nt: TGCAGCGCTGATCCGGTCGGGCGGAACACTGAAGCTTTCTTT

clone_size: .
j_call: TRBJ2-3
d_call: .
v_call: TRBV29-1
cdr3_aa: CSVAGEGPDTQYF
cdr3_nt: TGCAGCGTAGCAGGCGAGGGTCCAGATACGCAGTATTTT

clone_size: many
j_call: TRBJ2-7
d_call: .
v_call: TRBV10-2
cdr3_aa: CASRDYRAFHEQYF
cdr3_nt: TGCGCCAGCAGAGATTACAGGGCTTTCCACGAGCAGTACTTC

clone_size: few
j_call: TRBJ1-5
d_call: .
v_call: TRBV28
cdr3_aa: CASRPDSFGNQPQHF
cdr3_nt: TGTGCCAGCAGGCCGGACAGTTTCGGCAATCAGCCCCAGCATTTT

clone_size: .
j_call: TRBJ1-2
d_call: .
v_call: TRBV12-3/TRBV12-4
cdr3_aa: CAGSSWVGISNYGYTF
cdr3_nt: TGTGCCGGCAGTTCATGGGTTGGGATATCTAACTATGGCTACACCTTC

clone_size: many
j_call: TRBJ1-2
d_call: TRBD1
v_call: TRBV4-1
cdr3_aa: CASSHRTGANYGYTF
cdr3_nt: TGCGCCAGCAGCCACAGGACAGGAGCTAACTATGGCTACACCTTC

clone_size: few
j_call: TRBJ1-1
d_call: .
v_call: TRBV3-1
cdr3_aa: CASSPPGGRTEAFF
cdr3_nt: TGTGCCAGCAGCCCGCCCGGGGGGCGAACTGAAGCTTTCTTT

clone_size: few
j_call: TRBJ2-1
d_call: .
v_call: TRBV5-1
cdr3_aa: CASSLGGPYSEQFF
cdr3_nt: TGCGCCAGCAGCCTAGGGGGGCCCTACAGTGAGCAGTTCTTC

clone_size: .
j_call: TRBJ2-1
d_call: .
v_call: TRBV11-1
cdr3_aa: CASSLQGHNEQFF
cdr3_nt: TGTGCCAGCAGCTTACAGGGGCACAATGAGCAGTTCTTC

clone_size: many
j_call: TRBJ1-2
d_call: .
v_call: TRBV4-1
cdr3_aa: CASSQDWAAHGYTF
cdr3_nt: TGCGCCAGCAGCCAAGATTGGGCGGCACATGGCTACACCTTC

clone_size: many
j_call: TRBJ2-5
d_call: TRBD2
v_call: TRBV20-1
cdr3_aa: CSARRLAGEGETQYF
cdr3_nt: TGCAGTGCTAGAAGACTAGCGGGAGAGGGGGAGACCCAGTACTTC

clone_size: many
j_call: TRBJ2-1
d_call: .
v_call: TRBV10-2
cdr3_aa: CASGTAESSYNEQFF
cdr3_nt: TGCGCCAGCGGAACAGCGGAAAGCTCCTACAATGAGCAGTTCTTC

clone_size: many
j_call: TRBJ2-5
d_call: TRBD1
v_call: TRBV20-1
cdr3_aa: CSARGAGGETQYF
cdr3_nt: TGCAGTGCTAGAGGGGCAGGGGGAGAGACCCAGTACTTC

clone_size: few
j_call: TRBJ1-4
d_call: TRBD1
v_call: TRBV6-5
cdr3_aa: CASILGQGVSNEKLFF
cdr3_nt: TGTGCCAGCATCCTGGGACAGGGGGTTTCTAATGAAAAACTGTTTTTT

clone_size: .
j_call: TRBJ1-1
d_call: .
v_call: TRBV6-1
cdr3_aa: CASTFTRADTEAFF
cdr3_nt: TGTGCCAGCACCTTCACGCGGGCTGACACTGAAGCTTTCTTT

clone_size: .
j_call: TRBJ1-3
d_call: .
v_call: TRBV3-1
cdr3_aa: CASSLRDTIYF
cdr3_nt: TGTGCCAGCAGCCTCCGGGACACCATATATTTT

clone_size: many
j_call: TRBJ2-7
d_call: TRBD2
v_call: TRBV29-1
cdr3_aa: CSVLGLAGGLSYEQYF
cdr3_nt: TGCAGCGTTCTGGGACTAGCGGGGGGACTCTCCTACGAGCAGTACTTC

clone_size: many
j_call: TRBJ2-1
d_call: TRBD2
v_call: TRBV20-1
cdr3_aa: CSARPYDSGSWYNEQFF
cdr3_nt: TGCAGTGCTAGACCTTACGATAGCGGGAGTTGGTACAATGAGCAGTTCTTC

clone_size: .
j_call: TRBJ2-7
d_call: TRBD2
v_call: TRBV29-1
cdr3_aa: CSAVLAGMTYEQYF
cdr3_nt: TGCAGCGCAGTACTAGCGGGGATGACCTACGAGCAGTACTTC

clone_size: many
j_call: TRBJ2-5
d_call: .
v_call: TRBV12-3/TRBV12-4
cdr3_aa: CASSMGPRETQYF
cdr3_nt: TGTGCCAGCTCAATGGGACCTAGGGAGACCCAGTACTTC

clone_size: .
j_call: TRBJ2-7
d_call: .
v_call: TRBV6-2/TRBV6-3
cdr3_aa: CASSYEILTAQPYEQYF
cdr3_nt: TGTGCCAGCAGTTACGAGATATTGACAGCTCAACCCTACGAGCAGTACTTC

clone_size: few
j_call: TRBJ1-6
d_call: .
v_call: TRBV5-1
cdr3_aa: CASSLQGQFGSPLHF
cdr3_nt: TGCGCCAGCAGCTTACAAGGACAGTTCGGGTCACCCCTCCACTTT

clone_size: many
j_call: TRBJ2-3
d_call: .
v_call: TRBV20-1
cdr3_aa: CSARERSTDTQYF
cdr3_nt: TGCAGCGCTCGGGAGAGGAGCACAGATACGCAGTATTTT

clone_size: many
j_call: TRBJ2-7
d_call: .
v_call: TRBV29-1
cdr3_aa: CSVEGGTPPYEQYF
cdr3_nt: TGCAGCGTTGAAGGCGGGACTCCCCCCTACGAGCAGTACTTC

clone_size: .
j_call: TRBJ1-5
d_call: .
v_call: TRBV28
cdr3_aa: CASRAPAGHQPQHF
cdr3_nt: TGTGCCAGCAGGGCCCCCGCGGGGCATCAGCCCCAGCATTTT

clone_size: .
j_call: TRBJ1-1
d_call: TRBD1
v_call: TRBV6-6
cdr3_aa: CASSYVRGQAFF
cdr3_nt: TGTGCCAGCAGTTACGTCAGGGGGCAGGCTTTCTTT

clone_size: few
j_call: TRBJ1-2
d_call: .
v_call: TRBV20-1
cdr3_aa: CSARGEGGGYTF
cdr3_nt: TGCAGTGCTAGAGGGGAGGGGGGTGGCTACACCTTC

clone_size: few
j_call: TRBJ1-1
d_call: .
v_call: TRBV6-6
cdr3_aa: CASSPPGTANTEAFF
cdr3_nt: TGTGCCAGCAGTCCACCCGGGACGGCGAACACTGAAGCTTTCTTT

clone_size: many
j_call: TRBJ2-7
d_call: TRBD2
v_call: TRBV6-1
cdr3_aa: CASQRGTSGFSYEQYF
cdr3_nt: TGTGCCAGCCAGCGGGGGACTAGCGGATTCTCCTACGAGCAGTACTTC

clone_size: many
j_call: TRBJ2-1
d_call: .
v_call: TRBV7-9
cdr3_aa: CASTIKGHPRNNEQFF
cdr3_nt: TGTGCCAGCACCATAAAGGGTCATCCGCGAAACAATGAGCAGTTCTTC

clone_size: once
j_call: TRBJ2-1
d_call: TRBD2
v_call: TRBV12-3/TRBV12-4
cdr3_aa: CATSDSGGQAGMYEQFF
cdr3_nt: TGTGCCACCAGTGATTCGGGAGGGCAGGCAGGGATGTATGAGCAGTTCTTC

clone_size: .
j_call: TRBJ2-5
d_call: .
v_call: TRBV2
cdr3_aa: CASSGEQGRPETQYF
cdr3_nt: TGTGCCAGCAGTGGGGAACAGGGACGCCCGGAGACCCAGTACTTC

clone_size: .
j_call: TRBJ1-1
d_call: TRBD1
v_call: TRBV14
cdr3_aa: CASGQQGAVNTEAFF
cdr3_nt: TGTGCCAGCGGTCAACAGGGGGCTGTGAACACTGAAGCTTTCTTT

clone_size: once
j_call: TRBJ1-4
d_call: .
v_call: TRBV5-1
cdr3_aa: CASSWELGDEKLFF
cdr3_nt: TGCGCCAGCAGCTGGGAGTTAGGGGACGAAAAACTGTTTTTT

clone_size: few
j_call: TRBJ2-1
d_call: .
v_call: TRBV5-1
cdr3_aa: CASSLPGQTHNEQFF
cdr3_nt: TGCGCCAGCAGCTTGCCCGGCCAGACCCACAATGAGCAGTTCTTC

clone_size: many
j_call: TRBJ2-7
d_call: .
v_call: TRBV12-3/TRBV12-4
cdr3_aa: CATATTEDWMYEQYF
cdr3_nt: TGTGCCACCGCTACAACCGAAGACTGGATGTACGAGCAGTACTTC

clone_size: many
j_call: TRBJ1-2
d_call: TRBD1
v_call: TRBV5-6
cdr3_aa: CASSLKTGVDYGYTF
cdr3_nt: TGTGCCAGCAGCTTAAAGACAGGGGTGGACTATGGCTACACCTTC

clone_size: .
j_call: TRBJ1-1
d_call: TRBD1
v_call: TRBV28
cdr3_aa: CASSTGQGSTEAFF
cdr3_nt: TGTGCCAGCAGTACCGGACAGGGGAGCACTGAAGCTTTCTTT

clone_size: many
j_call: TRBJ2-3
d_call: TRBD2
v_call: TRBV20-1
cdr3_aa: CSAVGAGPDTDTQYF
cdr3_nt: TGCAGTGCTGTTGGAGCGGGGCCCGACACAGATACGCAGTATTTT

clone_size: .
j_call: TRBJ2-1
d_call: .
v_call: TRBV14
cdr3_aa: CASSQDWANEQFF
cdr3_nt: TGTGCCAGCAGCCAAGATTGGGCCAATGAGCAGTTCTTC

clone_size: .
j_call: TRBJ1-2
d_call: TRBD1
v_call: TRBV27
cdr3_aa: CASSLLGTGGFSNYGYTF
cdr3_nt: TGTGCCAGCAGTTTATTGGGGACAGGGGGCTTCTCTAACTATGGCTACACCTTC

clone_size: once
j_call: TRBJ2-1
d_call: TRBD1
v_call: TRBV20-1
cdr3_aa: CSAKTSDRGSYNEQFF
cdr3_nt: TGCAGTGCGAAGACCTCGGACAGGGGCTCCTACAATGAGCAGTTCTTC

clone_size: many
j_call: TRBJ2-1
d_call: .
v_call: TRBV20-1
cdr3_aa: CSARGLLSSGRNEQFF
cdr3_nt: TGCAGTGCTAGAGGACTCCTCAGCAGCGGTAGGAATGAGCAGTTCTTC